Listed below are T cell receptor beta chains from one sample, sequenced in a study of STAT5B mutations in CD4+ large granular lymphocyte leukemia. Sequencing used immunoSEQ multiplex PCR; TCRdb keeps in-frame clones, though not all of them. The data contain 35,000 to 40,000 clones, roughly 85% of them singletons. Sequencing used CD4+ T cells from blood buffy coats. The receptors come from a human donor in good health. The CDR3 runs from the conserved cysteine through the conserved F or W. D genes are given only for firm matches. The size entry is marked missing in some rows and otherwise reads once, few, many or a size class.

CASKGISSFEKLFF	TGTGCCAGCAAAGGCATAAGTTCCTTTGAAAAACTGTTTTTT	-	TRBV6-5	TRBJ1-4	-
CASEPGQMNTEAFF	TGTGCCAGCGAGCCGGGACAGATGAACACTGAAGCTTTCTTT	TRBD1	TRBV5-8	TRBJ1-1	-
CASSPGQGTEAFF	TGTGCCAGCAGCCCCGGACAAGGTACTGAAGCTTTCTTT	-	TRBV5-4	TRBJ1-1	once
CASSRTSGGAGGTGELFF	TGTGCCAGCAGCCGGACTAGCGGGGGGGCCGGAGGCACCGGGGAGCTGTTTTTT	TRBD2	TRBV7-3	TRBJ2-2	-
CSVASRGAYEQYF	TGCAGCGTAGCCTCTAGGGGGGCCTACGAGCAGTACTTC	-	TRBV29-1	TRBJ2-7	-
CASSGTAPNEKLFF	TGTGCCAGCAGCGGGACAGCACCGAATGAAAAACTGTTTTTT	TRBD1	TRBV6-5	TRBJ1-4	-
CASSLNVEQYF	TGTGCCAGCAGCTTGAATGTAGAGCAGTACTTC	-	TRBV7-9	TRBJ2-7	-
CASSGGALMLSGELFF	TGTGCCAGCAGCGGGGGGGCTTTGATGTTGTCCGGGGAGCTGTTTTTT	-	TRBV9	TRBJ2-2	few
CAWSRGTGNTIYF	TGTGCCTGGAGCCGGGGAACTGGAAACACCATATATTTT	-	TRBV30	TRBJ1-3	-
CATSRESRMQPQHF	TGTGCCACCAGCAGAGAGAGCAGAATGCAGCCCCAGCATTTT	-	TRBV15	TRBJ1-5	once
CASTGRVENTIYF	TGTGCCAGTACTGGCAGGGTGGAAAACACCATATATTTT	-	TRBV19	TRBJ1-3	-
CASSIALAADTQYF	TGTGCCAGTAGTATAGCCCTAGCTGCAGATACGCAGTATTTT	-	TRBV19	TRBJ2-3	-
CASSVEDRTYTEAFF	TGTGCCAGCAGCGTAGAGGACAGGACTTACACTGAAGCTTTCTTT	TRBD1	TRBV9	TRBJ1-1	-
CASSYYPLRYNEQFF	TGTGCCAGCAGTTACTACCCATTGAGGTACAATGAGCAGTTCTTC	-	TRBV6-5	TRBJ2-1	-
CASSLSGASRYTF	TGTGCCAGCAGCTTATCAGGGGCGTCACGCTACACCTTC	-	TRBV5-6	TRBJ1-2	-
CASSPLTGTGNTIYF	TGTGCCAGCAGCCCTCTGACAGGGACTGGAAACACCATATATTTT	TRBD1	TRBV27	TRBJ1-3	-
CASSLGTARSSYNSPLHF	TGCGCCAGCAGCTTGGGGACAGCCCGGAGCTCCTATAATTCACCCCTCCACTTT	-	TRBV5-1	TRBJ1-6	few
CASSEWYEQYF	TGTGCCAGCAGTGAATGGTACGAGCAGTACTTC	-	TRBV6-5	TRBJ2-7	once
CASSFGQGASYEQYF	TGTGCCAGCAGCTTCGGACAGGGGGCTTCCTACGAGCAGTACTTC	TRBD1	TRBV11-3	TRBJ2-7	-
CASSPLAGEQFF	TGTGCCAGCTCCCCATTAGCGGGTGAGCAGTTCTTC	TRBD2	TRBV18	TRBJ2-1	-
CASSLDPGQGTQRTEAFF	TGTGCCAGCAGTTTAGACCCGGGACAGGGGACGCAAAGGACTGAAGCTTTCTTT	TRBD1	TRBV28	TRBJ1-1	-
CASSFARQGSGNTIYF	TGTGCCAGCAGCTTCGCCAGACAGGGCTCTGGAAACACCATATATTTT	TRBD1	TRBV7-8	TRBJ1-3	-
CASSSKGVSGEQFF	TGTGCCAGCAGCTCCAAGGGGGTATCGGGTGAGCAGTTCTTC	-	TRBV4-2	TRBJ2-1	-
CASSYERNYGYTF	TGTGCCAGCAGTTACGAACGGAACTATGGCTACACCTTC	-	TRBV6-6	TRBJ1-2	-
CASSPALQGRQYF	TGTGCCAGCAGCCCCGCTTTACAGGGAAGACAGTACTTC	-	TRBV11-3	TRBJ2-7	-
CASSLSRVQETQYF	TGTGCCAGCAGCCTTTCGAGAGTACAAGAGACCCAGTACTTC	-	TRBV7-7	TRBJ2-5	few
CAWSSILPQGASPLHF	TGTGCCTGGAGCTCTATCCTACCCCAGGGGGCTTCACCCCTCCACTTT	TRBD1	TRBV30	TRBJ1-6	-
CASSPPGQGPTGELFF	TGTGCCAGCAGCCCTCCGGGACAGGGCCCCACCGGGGAGCTGTTTTTT	TRBD1	TRBV7-3	TRBJ2-2	-
CASSFPRVNEQFF	TGTGCCAGCAGCTTCCCTCGGGTCAATGAGCAGTTCTTC	-	TRBV5-4	TRBJ2-1	-
CAWTGAGSLTQFF	TGTGCCTGGACCGGGGCAGGCTCACTAACCCAGTTCTTC	-	TRBV30	TRBJ2-1	-
CASSAPGTGSGNTIYF	TGTGCCAGCAGCGCCCCCGGAACAGGGTCCGGAAACACCATATATTTT	-	TRBV9	TRBJ1-3	-
CSVGGGHNEKLFF	TGCAGCGTTGGTGGGGGGCATAATGAAAAACTGTTTTTT	-	TRBV29-1	TRBJ1-4	-
CASSVGAGGYNEQFF	TGTGCCAGCAGCGTAGGGGCGGGGGGCTACAATGAGCAGTTCTTC	TRBD2	TRBV9	TRBJ2-1	-
CASSQVGQGMASGRYNEQFF	TGTGCCAGCAGCCAGGTAGGGCAGGGGATGGCTAGCGGGAGATACAATGAGCAGTTCTTC	TRBD2	TRBV11-3	TRBJ2-1	once
CASRQTVSYEQYF	TGTGCCAGCAGACAGACAGTCTCCTACGAGCAGTACTTC	-	TRBV6-5	TRBJ2-7	-
CASSPRVGTAVYEQYF	TGTGCCAGCAGCCCCCGGGTGGGGACTGCTGTCTACGAGCAGTACTTC	-	TRBV9	TRBJ2-7	-
CASTMNYEAFF	TGTGCCAGCACTATGAACTATGAAGCTTTCTTT	-	TRBV25-1	TRBJ1-1	-
CASKDLNTEAFF	TGTGCCAGCAAGGACCTTAACACTGAAGCTTTCTTT	-	TRBV2	TRBJ1-1	once
CASSSSGRQGNTIYF	TGTGCCAGTAGTAGTTCCGGGAGGCAGGGAAACACCATATATTTT	-	TRBV19	TRBJ1-3	-